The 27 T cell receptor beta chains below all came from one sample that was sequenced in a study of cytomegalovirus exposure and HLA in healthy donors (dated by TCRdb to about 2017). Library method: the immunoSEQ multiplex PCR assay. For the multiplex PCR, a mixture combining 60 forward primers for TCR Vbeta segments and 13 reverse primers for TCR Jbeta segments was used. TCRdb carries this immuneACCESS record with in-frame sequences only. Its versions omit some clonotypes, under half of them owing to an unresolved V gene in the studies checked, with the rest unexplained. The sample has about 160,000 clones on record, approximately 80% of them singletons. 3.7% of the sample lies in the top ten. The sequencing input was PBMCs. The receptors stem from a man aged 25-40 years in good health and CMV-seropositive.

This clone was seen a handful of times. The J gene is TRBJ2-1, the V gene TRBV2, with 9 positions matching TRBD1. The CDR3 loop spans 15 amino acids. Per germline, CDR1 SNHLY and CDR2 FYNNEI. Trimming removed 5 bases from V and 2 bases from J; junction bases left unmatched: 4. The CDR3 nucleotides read TGTGCCAGCAGTAAAAGACAGGGGGCCTACAATGAGCAGTTCTTC. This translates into CASSKRQGAYNEQFF.

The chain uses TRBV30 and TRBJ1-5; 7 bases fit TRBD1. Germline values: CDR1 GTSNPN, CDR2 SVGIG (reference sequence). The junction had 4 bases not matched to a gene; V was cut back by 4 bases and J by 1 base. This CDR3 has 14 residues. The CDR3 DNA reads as TGTGCCTGGATGGCAGGGGGGAGCAATCAGCCCCAGCATTTT. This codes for CAWMAGGSNQPQHF.

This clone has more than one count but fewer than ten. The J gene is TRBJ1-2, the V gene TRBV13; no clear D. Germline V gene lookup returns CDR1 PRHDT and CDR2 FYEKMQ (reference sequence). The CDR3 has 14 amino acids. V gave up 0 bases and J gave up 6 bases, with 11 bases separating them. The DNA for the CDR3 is TGTGCCAGCAGCTTAGGTCAGGCGGGGAATGGCTACACCTTC. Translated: CASSLGQAGNGYTF.

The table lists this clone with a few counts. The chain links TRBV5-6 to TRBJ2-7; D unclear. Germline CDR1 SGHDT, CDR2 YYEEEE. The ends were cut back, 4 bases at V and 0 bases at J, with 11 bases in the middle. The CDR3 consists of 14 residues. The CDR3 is CASSPGWASYEQYF. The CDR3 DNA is TGTGCCAGCAGCCCCGGCTGGGCCTCCTACGAGCAGTACTTC.

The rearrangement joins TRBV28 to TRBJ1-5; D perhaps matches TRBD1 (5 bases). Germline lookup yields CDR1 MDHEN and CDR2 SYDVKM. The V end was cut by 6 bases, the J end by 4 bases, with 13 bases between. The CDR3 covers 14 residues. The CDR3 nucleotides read TGTGCCAGCAGGGGGCGCCCGACTAATCAGCCCCAGCATTTT. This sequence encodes CASRGRPTNQPQHF.

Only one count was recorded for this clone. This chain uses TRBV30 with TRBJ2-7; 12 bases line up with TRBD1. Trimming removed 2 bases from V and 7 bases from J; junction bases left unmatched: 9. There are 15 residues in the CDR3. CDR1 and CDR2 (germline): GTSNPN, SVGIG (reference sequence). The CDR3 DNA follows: TGTGCCTGGAGTCCACCGGGACAGGGGGCTTGGGAGCAGTACTTC. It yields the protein CAWSPPGQGAWEQYF.

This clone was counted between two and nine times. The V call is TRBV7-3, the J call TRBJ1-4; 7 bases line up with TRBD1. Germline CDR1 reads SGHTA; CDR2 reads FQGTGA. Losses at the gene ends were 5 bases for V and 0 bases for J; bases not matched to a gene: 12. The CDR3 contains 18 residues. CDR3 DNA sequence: TGTGCCAGCAGCCAGTCCGGGGACAGCCTATCAACTAATGAAAAACTGTTTTTT. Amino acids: CASSQSGDSLSTNEKLFF.

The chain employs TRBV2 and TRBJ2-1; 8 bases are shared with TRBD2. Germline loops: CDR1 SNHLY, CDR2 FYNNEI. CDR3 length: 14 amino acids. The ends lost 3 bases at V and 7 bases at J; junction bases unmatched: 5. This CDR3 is CASSDPGGPNEQFF. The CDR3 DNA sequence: TGTGCCAGCAGTGACCCGGGGGGGCCGAATGAGCAGTTCTTC.

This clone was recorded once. In DNA, the CDR3 is TGTGCCAGCAGGGCAGACAGGGTCTACGGGGAGCTGTTTTTT. This codes for CASRADRVYGELFF. The rearrangement joins TRBV6-1 to TRBJ2-2; 7 positions agree with TRBD1. The CDR3 consists of 14 residues. Losses at the gene ends were 6 bases for V and 7 bases for J; bases not matched to a gene: 8. Germline CDR1 and CDR2: MNHNS and SASEGT.

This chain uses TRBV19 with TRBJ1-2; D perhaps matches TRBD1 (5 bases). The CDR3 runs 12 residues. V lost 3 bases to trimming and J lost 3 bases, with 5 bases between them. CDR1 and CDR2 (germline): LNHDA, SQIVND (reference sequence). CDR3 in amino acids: CASSMTDYGYTF. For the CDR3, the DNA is TGTGCCAGTAGTATGACAGACTATGGCTACACCTTC.

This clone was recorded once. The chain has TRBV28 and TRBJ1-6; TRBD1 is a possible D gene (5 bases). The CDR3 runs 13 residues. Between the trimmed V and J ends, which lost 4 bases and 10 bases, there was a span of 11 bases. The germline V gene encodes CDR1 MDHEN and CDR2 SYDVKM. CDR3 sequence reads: CASSSEGYSPLHF. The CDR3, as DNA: TGTGCCAGCAGTTCGGAGGGGTACTCACCCCTCCACTTT.

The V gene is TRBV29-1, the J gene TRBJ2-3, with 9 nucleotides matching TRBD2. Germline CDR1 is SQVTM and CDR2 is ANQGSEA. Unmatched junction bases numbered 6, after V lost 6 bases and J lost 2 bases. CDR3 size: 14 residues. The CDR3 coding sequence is TGCAGCGTGGAATCTAGCGGGGCCACAGATACGCAGTATTTT. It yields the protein CSVESSGATDTQYF.

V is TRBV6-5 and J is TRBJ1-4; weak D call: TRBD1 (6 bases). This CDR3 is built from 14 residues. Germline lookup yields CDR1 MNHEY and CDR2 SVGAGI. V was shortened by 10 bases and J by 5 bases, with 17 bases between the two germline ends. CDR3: CATGAGTRNEKLFF. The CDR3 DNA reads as TGTGCCACCGGCGCCGGGACACGGAATGAAAAACTGTTTTTT.

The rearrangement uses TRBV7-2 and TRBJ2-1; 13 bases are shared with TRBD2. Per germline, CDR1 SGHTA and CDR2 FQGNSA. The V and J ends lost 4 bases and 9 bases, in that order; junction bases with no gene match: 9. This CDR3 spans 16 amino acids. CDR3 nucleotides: TGTGCCAGCAGCTCCCGACTAGCGGGGGGCCGAAGTGAGCAGTTCTTC. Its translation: CASSSRLAGGRSEQFF.

For the CDR3, the DNA is TGTGCCAGCAGCTTAGGAGTAATGAACACTGAAGCTTTCTTT. Protein sequence: CASSLGVMNTEAFF. The V gene is TRBV7-9, the J gene TRBJ1-1, with D unresolved. Germline CDR1 SEHNR, CDR2 FQNEAQ (reference sequence). The V and J ends lost 1 base and 0 bases respectively, with 6 bases between them. This CDR3 is built from 14 residues.

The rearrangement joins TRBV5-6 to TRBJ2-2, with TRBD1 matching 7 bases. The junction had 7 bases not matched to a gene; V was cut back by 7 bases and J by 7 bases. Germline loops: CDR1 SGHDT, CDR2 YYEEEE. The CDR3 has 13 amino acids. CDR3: CASGDRVSGELFF. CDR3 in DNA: TGTGCCAGCGGCGACAGGGTTAGCGGGGAGCTGTTTTTT.

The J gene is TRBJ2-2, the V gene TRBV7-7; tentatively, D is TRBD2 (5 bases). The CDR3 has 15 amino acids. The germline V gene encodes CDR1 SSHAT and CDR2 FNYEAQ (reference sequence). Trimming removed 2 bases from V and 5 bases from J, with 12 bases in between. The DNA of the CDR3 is TGTGCCAGCAGCTTAAGCGGTGGCTGGACCGGGGAGCTGTTTTTT. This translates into CASSLSGGWTGELFF.

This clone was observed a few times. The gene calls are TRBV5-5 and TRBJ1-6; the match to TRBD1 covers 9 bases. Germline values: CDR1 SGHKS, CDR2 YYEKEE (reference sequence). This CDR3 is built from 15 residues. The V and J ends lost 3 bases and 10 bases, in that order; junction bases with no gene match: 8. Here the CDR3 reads CASSSPGQGISPLHF. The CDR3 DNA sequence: TGTGCCAGCAGCTCCCCGGGACAGGGTATCTCACCCCTCCACTTT. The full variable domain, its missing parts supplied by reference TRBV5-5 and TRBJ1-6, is DAGVTQSPTHLIKTRGQQVTLRCSPISGHKSVSWYQQVLGQGPQFIFQYYEKEERGRGNFPDRFSARQFPNYSSELNVNALLLGDSALYLCASSSPGQGISPLHFGNGTRLTVT.

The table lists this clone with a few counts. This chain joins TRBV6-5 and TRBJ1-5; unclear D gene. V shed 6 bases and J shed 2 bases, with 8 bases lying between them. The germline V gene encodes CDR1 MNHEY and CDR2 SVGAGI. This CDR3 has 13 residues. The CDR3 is CASRLTRNQPQHF. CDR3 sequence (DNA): TGTGCCAGCAGATTGACACGCAATCAGCCCCAGCATTTT.

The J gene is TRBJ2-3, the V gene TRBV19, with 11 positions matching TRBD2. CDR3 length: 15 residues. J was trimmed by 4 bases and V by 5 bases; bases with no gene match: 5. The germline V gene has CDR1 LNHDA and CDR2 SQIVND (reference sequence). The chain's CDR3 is CASSPQGLAADTQYF. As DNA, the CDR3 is TGTGCCAGTAGTCCACAGGGACTAGCGGCAGATACGCAGTATTTT.

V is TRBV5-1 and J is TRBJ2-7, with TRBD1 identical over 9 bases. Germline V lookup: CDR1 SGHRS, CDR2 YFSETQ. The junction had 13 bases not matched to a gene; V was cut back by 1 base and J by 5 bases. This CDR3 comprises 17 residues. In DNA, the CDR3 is TGCGCCAGCAGCTTGTATCCGGCGCTGGGGACAGGGAACGAGCAGTACTTC. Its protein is CASSLYPALGTGNEQYF. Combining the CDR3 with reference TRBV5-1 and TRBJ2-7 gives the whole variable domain KAGVTQTPRYLIKTRGQQVTLSCSPISGHRSVSWYQQTPGQGLQFLFEYFSETQRNKGNFPGRFSGRQFSNSRSEMNVSTLELGDSALYLCASSLYPALGTGNEQYFGPGTRLTVT.

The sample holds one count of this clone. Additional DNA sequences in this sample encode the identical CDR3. The CDR3 is CSGGQGQETQYF. The CDR3 DNA reads TGCAGCGGAGGACAGGGGCAAGAGACCCAGTACTTC. This sequence joins TRBV29-1 and TRBJ2-5; 9 nucleotides line up with TRBD1. V shed 7 bases and J 2 bases; nucleotides not matched to a gene: 2. The germline gives CDR1 SQVTM, CDR2 ANQGSEA. CDR3 length equals 12 residues.

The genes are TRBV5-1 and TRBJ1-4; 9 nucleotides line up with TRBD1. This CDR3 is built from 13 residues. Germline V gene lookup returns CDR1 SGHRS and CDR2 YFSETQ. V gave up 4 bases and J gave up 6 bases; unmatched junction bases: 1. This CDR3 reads CASSRDRDEKLFF. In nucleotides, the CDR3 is TGCGCCAGCAGCCGGGACAGGGATGAAAAACTGTTTTTT.

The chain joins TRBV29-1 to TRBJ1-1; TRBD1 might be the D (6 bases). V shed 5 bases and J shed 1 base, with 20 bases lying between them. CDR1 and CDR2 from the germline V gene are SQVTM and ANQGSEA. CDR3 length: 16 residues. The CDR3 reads CSVLGERGEGNTEAFF. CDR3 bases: TGCAGCGTTCTTGGAGAGAGGGGGGAGGGGAACACTGAAGCTTTCTTT.

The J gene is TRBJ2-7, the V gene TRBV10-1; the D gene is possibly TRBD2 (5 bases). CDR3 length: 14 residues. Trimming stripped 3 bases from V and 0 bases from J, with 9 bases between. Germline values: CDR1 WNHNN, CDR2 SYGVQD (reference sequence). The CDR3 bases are TGCGCCAGCAGTGAACGGACTCGCTCCTACGAGCAGTACTTC. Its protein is CASSERTRSYEQYF.

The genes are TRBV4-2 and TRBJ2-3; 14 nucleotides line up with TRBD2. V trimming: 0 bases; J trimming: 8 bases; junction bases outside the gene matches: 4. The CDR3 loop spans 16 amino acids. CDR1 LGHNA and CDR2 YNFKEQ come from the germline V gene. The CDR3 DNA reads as TGTGCCAGCAGCCAAGAGTGGACTAGCGGGGGGTTTACGCAGTATTTT. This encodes CASSQEWTSGGFTQYF.

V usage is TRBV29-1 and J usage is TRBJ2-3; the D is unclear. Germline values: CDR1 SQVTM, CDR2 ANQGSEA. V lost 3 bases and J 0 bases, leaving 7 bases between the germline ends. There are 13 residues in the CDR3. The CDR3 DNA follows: TGCAGCGTTGAGGGCAGAAGCACAGATACGCAGTATTTT. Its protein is CSVEGRSTDTQYF.